This TCR beta chain came from a study of PD-1 blockade in classical Hodgkin lymphoma. This CDR3 region has 13 residues. Germline V lookup: CDR1 SGHAT, CDR2 FQNNGV. Trimming cost V 5 bases and J 4 bases, with 8 bases left between them. Here immunoSEQ multiplex PCR was the method, and the copy in TCRdb shows in-frame clones only, minus some. The sample carries 50,000 to 65,000 clones, about 90% recorded once. Described time point: cycle 4 day 1 (C4D1), after less than 7 weeks of nivolumab. Patients all relapsed after autologous stem cell transplantation, and there was variation in brentuximab vedotin exposure. This clone came up once.

Source: peripheral blood mononuclear cells (PBMCs), taken before the fourth cycle of nivolumab. The receptor's source is a human donor with classical Hodgkin lymphoma. V usage is TRBV11-2 and J usage is TRBJ2-2, with a tentative D call TRBD1 (6 bases). CDR3 amino acids: CASSQQGTGELFF. The CDR3, as DNA: TGTGCCAGCAGCCAACAGGGCACCGGGGAGCTGTTTTTT.